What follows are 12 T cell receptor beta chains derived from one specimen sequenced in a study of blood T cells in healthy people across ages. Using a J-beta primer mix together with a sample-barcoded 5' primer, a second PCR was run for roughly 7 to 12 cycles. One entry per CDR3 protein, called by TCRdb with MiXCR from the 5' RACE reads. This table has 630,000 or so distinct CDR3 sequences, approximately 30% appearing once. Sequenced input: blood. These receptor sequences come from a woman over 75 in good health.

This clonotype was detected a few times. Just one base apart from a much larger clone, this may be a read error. The CDR3 spells CASSTTGTSGGAVSNEQFF. The CDR3 DNA is TGTGCCAGCAGCACAACCGGGACTAGCGGGGGGGCGGTTAGCAATGAGCAGTTCTTC. The rearrangement uses TRBV6-2 or TRBV6-3 and TRBJ2-1, with 16 bases identical to TRBD2. Germline trimming cut 6 bases from V and 6 bases from J; bases unmatched to any gene: 14. This CDR3 has 19 amino acids. Looked up from germline, CDR1 is MNHEY and CDR2 is SVGEGT.

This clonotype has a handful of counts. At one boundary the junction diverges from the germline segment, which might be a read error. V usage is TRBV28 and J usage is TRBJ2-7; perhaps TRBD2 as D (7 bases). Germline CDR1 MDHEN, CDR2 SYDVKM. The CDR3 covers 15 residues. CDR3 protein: CAGSSVGGLSYEQYF. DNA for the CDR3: TGTGCCGGCAGTTCAGTGGGGGGGCTGTCCTACGAGCAGTACTTC. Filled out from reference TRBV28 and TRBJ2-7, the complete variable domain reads DVKVTQSSRYLVKRTGEKVFLECVQDMDHENMFWYRQDPGLGLRLIYFSYDVKMKEKGDIPEGYSVSREKKERFSLILESASTNQTSMYLCAGSSVGGLSYEQYFGPGTRLTVT.

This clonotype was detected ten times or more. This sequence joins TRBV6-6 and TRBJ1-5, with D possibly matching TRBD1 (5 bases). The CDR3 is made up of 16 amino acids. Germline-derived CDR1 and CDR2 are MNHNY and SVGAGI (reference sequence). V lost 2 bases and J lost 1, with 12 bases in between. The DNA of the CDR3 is TGTGCCAGCAGTTACGTTGCAGGGTGGAGCAATCAGCCCCAGCATTTT. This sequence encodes CASSYVAGWSNQPQHF.

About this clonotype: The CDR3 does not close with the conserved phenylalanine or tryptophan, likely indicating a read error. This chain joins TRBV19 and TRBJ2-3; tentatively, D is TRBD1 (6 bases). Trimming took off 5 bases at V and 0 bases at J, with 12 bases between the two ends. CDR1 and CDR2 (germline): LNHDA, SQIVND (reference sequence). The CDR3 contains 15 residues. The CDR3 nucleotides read TGTGCCAGTAGTCCCAGGGGTGTTAGCACAGATACGCAGTATTTG. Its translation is CASSPRGVSTDTQYL.

In DNA form, the CDR3 reads TGTGCCAGCAGCGTAGAAGGCGGGGGGGGGCCAGCTTTCTTT. Residues: CASSVEGGGGPAFF. The rearrangement links TRBV9 to TRBJ1-1, with D maybe TRBD1 (6 bases). V lost 0 bases, J lost 10 bases, and 16 bases lay in between. From germline, CDR1 is SGDLS and CDR2 YYNGEE. CDR3 size: 14 residues.

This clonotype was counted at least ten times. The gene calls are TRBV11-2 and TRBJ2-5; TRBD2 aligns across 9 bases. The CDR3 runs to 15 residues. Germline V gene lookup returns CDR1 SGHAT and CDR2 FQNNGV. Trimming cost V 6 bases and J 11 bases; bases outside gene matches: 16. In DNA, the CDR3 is TGTGCCAGCAGTCCCGGCGGGGGGGTTCTCCTAACGCAGTACTTC. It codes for CASSPGGGVLLTQYF.

CDR3 in amino acids: CASSLTDLRDLTYEQYF. CDR3 DNA sequence: TGCGCCAGCAGCCTTACAGACCTCCGGGACCTTACCTACGAGCAGTACTTC. The rearrangement uses TRBV4-1 and TRBJ2-7; D possibly uses TRBD1 or TRBD2 (5 bases each). Trimming cost V 4 bases and J 2 bases, with 21 bases left between them. The CDR3 runs to 17 residues. The germline V gene encodes CDR1 MGHRA and CDR2 YSYEKL.

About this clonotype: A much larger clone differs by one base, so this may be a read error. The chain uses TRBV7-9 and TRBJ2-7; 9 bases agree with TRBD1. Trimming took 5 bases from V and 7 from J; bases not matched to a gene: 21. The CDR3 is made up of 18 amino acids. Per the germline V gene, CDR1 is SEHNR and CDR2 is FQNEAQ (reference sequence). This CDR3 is CASSPGTGMGFDYNEQYF. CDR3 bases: TGTGCCAGCAGCCCCGGGACAGGGATGGGCTTTGATTACAATGAGCAGTACTTC.

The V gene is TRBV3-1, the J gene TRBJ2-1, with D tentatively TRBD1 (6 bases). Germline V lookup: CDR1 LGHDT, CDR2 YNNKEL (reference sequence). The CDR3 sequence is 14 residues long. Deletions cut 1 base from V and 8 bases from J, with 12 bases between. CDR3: CASSQGGGWDEQFF. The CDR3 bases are TGTGCCAGCAGCCAAGGTGGGGGCTGGGATGAGCAGTTCTTC.

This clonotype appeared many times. CDR3: CASSNEIGGISSYEQYF. For the CDR3, the DNA is TGTGCCAGCAGCAATGAGATCGGGGGGATCAGCTCCTACGAGCAGTACTTC. The chain combines TRBV5-4 with TRBJ2-7; 7 nucleotides match TRBD2. The J segment lost 0 bases and the V segment lost 4 bases, leaving 13 bases of the junction unmatched. From germline, CDR1 is SGHNT and CDR2 YYREEE (reference sequence). This CDR3 comprises 17 residues.

The CDR3 reads CASSFTSGPYEQYF. The CDR3 nucleotides are TGTGCCAGCAGCTTCACTAGCGGACCCTACGAGCAGTACTTC. The chain links TRBV7-2 to TRBJ2-7, with 8 bases identical to TRBD2. Germline-derived CDR1 and CDR2 are SGHTA and FQGNSA. There are 14 residues in the CDR3. V shed 3 bases and J 2 bases; nucleotides not matched to a gene: 3.

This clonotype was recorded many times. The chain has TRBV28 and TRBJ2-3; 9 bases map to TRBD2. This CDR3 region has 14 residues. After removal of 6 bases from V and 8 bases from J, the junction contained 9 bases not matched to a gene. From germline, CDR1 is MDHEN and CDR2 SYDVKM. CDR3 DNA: TGTGCCAGCAGAACGCGGGGGGGCCGCGGTACGCAGTATTTT. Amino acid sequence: CASRTRGGRGTQYF.